Shown below are 9 T cell receptor beta chains from a single sample sequenced in a study of spatial heterogeneity in lung cancer. TCRdb reanalysed the 5' RACE reads using MiXCR and keeps one entry per CDR3 protein. The sample has approximately 25,000 distinct CDR3 sequences; more than 6.5% are singletons. Time point here: sample taken at primary tumor resection. Whole RNA came from tumor, nontumor lung or frozen PBMC and was sequenced without being sorted. The sample in question was PBMCs, obtained at surgery. These receptors originate from a male donor with early-stage non-small cell lung cancer.

The chain is built from TRBV3-1 and TRBJ1-5, with a weak D call TRBD1 (6 bases). The germline CDR1 and CDR2 sequences are LGHDT and YNNKEL (reference sequence). This CDR3 is 15 amino acids long. The V and J ends lost 0 bases and 6 bases respectively, with 12 bases between them. The CDR3 nucleotides read TGTGCCAGCAGCCAAGATGGATCAGGGGTTCAGCCCCAGCATTTT. Amino acid sequence: CASSQDGSGVQPQHF.

This clonotype appeared many times. This chain links TRBV5-1 with TRBJ1-1; D is undetermined. Germline V CDR1 and CDR2: SGHRS, YFSETQ. This CDR3 is 14 amino acids long. The V gene lost 6 bases and the J gene lost 0 bases, with 12 bases spanning the gap. The CDR3 DNA follows: TGCGCCAGCAACGCAGGCAGCCTGAACACTGAAGCTTTCTTT. This gives the protein CASNAGSLNTEAFF.

This clonotype was picked up many times. J is TRBJ2-5 and V is TRBV15; D gene ambiguous. Trimming took 1 base from V and 1 from J, leaving 10 bases between them. CDR1 is LNHNV, CDR2 YYDKDF, per germline (reference sequence). The CDR3 has 15 residues. CDR3 nucleotide sequence: TGTGCCACCAGCAGAGCCCCGGGCAGCCAAGAGACCCAGTACTTC. Encoded protein: CATSRAPGSQETQYF. Drawing the rest from reference TRBV15 and TRBJ2-5, the complete variable domain is DAMVIQNPRYQVTQFGKPVTLSCSQTLNHNVMYWYQQKSSQAPKLLFHYYDKDFNNEADTPDNFQSRRPNTSFCFLDIRSPGLGDTAMYLCATSRAPGSQETQYFGPGTRLLVL.

This clonotype was picked up a small number of times. The chain has TRBV3-1 and TRBJ2-2; tentatively, D is TRBD1 (6 bases). Germline assignment: CDR1 LGHDT and CDR2 YNNKEL (reference sequence). The V and J ends lost 3 bases and 4 bases respectively, with 9 bases between them. There are 14 residues in the CDR3. Written as DNA, the CDR3 is TGTGCCAGCAGCCATAGGACAGTCACCGGGGAGCTGTTTTTT. As protein: CASSHRTVTGELFF. Complete variable domain (other parts from reference TRBV3-1 and TRBJ2-2): DTAVSQTPKYLVTQMGNDKSIKCEQNLGHDTMYWYKQDSKKFLKIMFSYNNKELIINETVPNRFSPKSPDKAHLNLHINSLELGDSAVYFCASSHRTVTGELFFGEGSRLTVL.

This clonotype was seen a few times. The rearrangement uses TRBV6-2 or TRBV6-3 and TRBJ2-7, with D maybe TRBD2 (6 bases). This CDR3 is 15 amino acids long. Germline CDR1 MNHEY, CDR2 SVGEGT. Trimming removed 6 bases at V and 7 bases at J, with 22 bases between. The CDR3 DNA reads TGTGCCAGCAGCAACGGGGGTCCGGGGTCCAGGGAGCAGTACTTC. It codes for CASSNGGPGSREQYF.

This clonotype was observed at least ten times. V is TRBV4-2 and J is TRBJ2-7; 8 positions agree with TRBD1. Trimming at V came to 4 bases and at J to 5 bases, leaving 13 bases not matched to a gene. Looked up from germline, CDR1 is LGHNA and CDR2 is YNFKEQ. This CDR3 has 16 amino acids. The chain's CDR3 is CASSRDPGTGSDEQYF. CDR3 coding DNA: TGTGCCAGCAGCCGAGACCCGGGGACAGGCTCGGACGAGCAGTACTTC.

In its sample, this clonotype was seen many times. A much larger clone lies a single base off, so this may be a read error. The chain has TRBV7-9 and TRBJ1-1; D unresolved. Trimming cost V 2 bases and J 7 bases, with 14 bases left between them. The germline V gene has CDR1 SEHNR and CDR2 FQNEAQ (reference sequence). The CDR3 sequence is 14 residues long. For the CDR3, the DNA is TGTGCCAGCAGCTTAAGGACCGGAGACAATGAAGCTTTCTTT. Its translation: CASSLRTGDNEAFF.

A few counts support this clonotype. The chain combines TRBV6-1 with TRBJ1-1, with TRBD1 matching 7 bases. The junction had 4 bases not matched to a gene; V was cut back by 4 bases and J by 8 bases. This CDR3 comprises 12 residues. Germline CDR1 reads MNHNS; CDR2 reads SASEGT. CDR3 residues: CASSGQGREAFF. DNA for the CDR3: TGTGCCAGCAGTGGACAGGGTCGGGAAGCTTTCTTT.

The V call is TRBV18, the J call TRBJ2-6; 8 bases align to TRBD1. V lost 8 bases and J lost 0; bases outside the gene matches: 15. CDR3 length equals 19 residues. Germline V gene sequence: CDR1 KGHSH, CDR2 LQKENI. CDR3 residues: CASAILPGQAISGANVLTF. CDR3 sequence (DNA): TGTGCCAGCGCTATCCTCCCGGGACAGGCGATCTCTGGGGCCAACGTCCTGACTTTC.